These T cell receptor beta chains were read from a single sample in a study of regulatory T cells in long-lasting Graves disease. MiXCR, applied by TCRdb to the multiplex PCR reads, yields one record per CDR3 protein. Here the sample spans more than 300,000 distinct CDR3 sequences, roughly a sixth being singletons. The source material was peripheral blood mononuclear cells (PBMCs), sampled at new diagnosis, from a patient treated with antithyroid drugs. The receptors derive from a female donor with Graves disease. Each CDR3 is given with its conserved first and last residue. The D gene is left open where the match is weak. Rows may omit the clone size; those that give it use once, few, many or a size class.

clone_size: .
cdr3_length: 16
d_call: TRBD2
j_call: TRBJ2-1
v_call: TRBV12-3/TRBV12-4
cdr3_aa: CASSLGRGAVSDEQFF
cdr3_nt: TGTGCCAGCAGTTTGGGGCGGGGGGCGGTTAGCGATGAGCAGTTCTTC

clone_size: many
cdr3_length: 17
d_call: TRBD2
j_call: TRBJ2-7
v_call: TRBV11-2
cdr3_aa: CASSLVWTSGNSYEQYF
cdr3_nt: TGTGCCAGCAGCTTAGTCTGGACTAGCGGGAATTCCTACGAGCAGTACTTC

clone_size: .
cdr3_length: 16
d_call: TRBD1
j_call: TRBJ1-2
v_call: TRBV6-1
cdr3_aa: CASSAQGQGKGYGYTF
cdr3_nt: TGTGCCAGCAGTGCCCAGGGACAGGGGAAGGGCTATGGCTACACCTTC

clone_size: many
cdr3_length: 17
d_call: .
j_call: TRBJ1-6
v_call: TRBV5-6
cdr3_aa: CASSGTDRNTYNSPLHF
cdr3_nt: TGTGCCAGCAGCGGAACAGACCGTAATACCTATAATTCACCCCTCCACTTT

clone_size: many
cdr3_length: 15
d_call: TRBD2
j_call: TRBJ2-3
v_call: TRBV9
cdr3_aa: CASSVGRAGTDTQYF
cdr3_nt: TGTGCCAGCAGCGTCGGGAGGGCGGGCACAGATACGCAGTATTTT

clone_size: many
cdr3_length: 14
d_call: .
j_call: TRBJ2-1
v_call: TRBV5-6
cdr3_aa: CASTGGWSYNEQFF
cdr3_nt: TGTGCCAGCACGGGTGGCTGGTCCTACAATGAGCAGTTCTTC

clone_size: few
cdr3_length: 17
d_call: TRBD1
j_call: TRBJ2-5
v_call: TRBV9
cdr3_aa: CASSVSGTGGLADTQYF
cdr3_nt: TGTGCCAGCAGCGTTTCCGGGACAGGGGGCCTCGCGGATACCCAGTACTTC

clone_size: many
cdr3_length: 14
d_call: TRBD1
j_call: TRBJ1-1
v_call: TRBV19
cdr3_aa: CASSMNQGAREAFF
cdr3_nt: TGTGCCAGTAGTATGAACCAGGGGGCGCGGGAAGCTTTCTTT

clone_size: many
cdr3_length: 15
d_call: TRBD1
j_call: TRBJ1-1
v_call: TRBV2
cdr3_aa: CASSGNRGHGTEAFF
cdr3_nt: TGTGCCAGCAGTGGTAACAGGGGGCACGGCACTGAAGCTTTCTTT

clone_size: many
cdr3_length: 15
d_call: TRBD1
j_call: TRBJ1-3
v_call: TRBV4-1
cdr3_aa: CASRPGDRTINTIYF
cdr3_nt: TGCGCCAGCCGTCCGGGGGACAGAACGATAAACACCATATATTTT

clone_size: many
cdr3_length: 15
d_call: .
j_call: TRBJ2-3
v_call: TRBV5-1
cdr3_aa: CASTGSGGFDDTQYF
cdr3_nt: TGCGCCAGCACGGGATCCGGGGGTTTCGACGATACGCAGTATTTT

clone_size: .
cdr3_length: 17
d_call: TRBD1
j_call: TRBJ1-2
v_call: TRBV30
cdr3_aa: CAWSSVTQGAQGYGYTF
cdr3_nt: TGTGCCTGGAGTTCAGTGACCCAGGGGGCGCAGGGCTATGGCTACACCTTC

clone_size: .
cdr3_length: 16
d_call: TRBD2
j_call: TRBJ2-1
v_call: TRBV7-3
cdr3_aa: CASSLKASGPVDEQFF
cdr3_nt: TGTGCCAGCAGCTTAAAGGCTAGCGGACCGGTGGATGAGCAGTTCTTC

clone_size: few
cdr3_length: 15
d_call: .
j_call: TRBJ2-6
v_call: TRBV20-1
cdr3_aa: CSASPPPSGANVLTF
cdr3_nt: TGCAGTGCTAGCCCTCCCCCGTCTGGGGCCAACGTCCTGACTTTC

clone_size: many
cdr3_length: 13
d_call: TRBD1
j_call: TRBJ1-1
v_call: TRBV12-3/TRBV12-4
cdr3_aa: CASSYAGQLEAFF
cdr3_nt: TGTGCCAGCAGTTACGCGGGACAGCTTGAAGCTTTCTTT

clone_size: .
cdr3_length: 15
d_call: .
j_call: TRBJ2-3
v_call: TRBV13
cdr3_aa: CASSALATPPDTQYF
cdr3_nt: TGTGCCAGCAGCGCTCTAGCGACCCCACCGGATACGCAGTATTTT

clone_size: few
cdr3_length: 16
d_call: TRBD1
j_call: TRBJ2-1
v_call: TRBV19
cdr3_aa: CASSIVPGTGGDEQFF
cdr3_nt: TGTGCCAGTAGTATAGTTCCCGGGACAGGGGGAGATGAGCAGTTCTTC

clone_size: many
cdr3_length: 15
d_call: .
j_call: TRBJ2-5
v_call: TRBV30
cdr3_aa: CAWSVLQASRGTQYF
cdr3_nt: TGTGCCTGGAGTGTACTACAGGCCTCAAGGGGGACCCAGTACTTC

clone_size: many
cdr3_length: 17
d_call: .
j_call: TRBJ1-4
v_call: TRBV2
cdr3_aa: CVSRDPNFRITNEKLFF
cdr3_nt: TGTGTCAGCAGGGACCCAAACTTCAGGATCACTAATGAAAAACTGTTTTTT

clone_size: many
cdr3_length: 15
d_call: TRBD1
j_call: TRBJ1-6
v_call: TRBV9
cdr3_aa: CASSGGTGRNSPLHF
cdr3_nt: TGTGCCAGCAGCGGTGGGACAGGGAGAAATTCACCCCTCCACTTT

clone_size: few
cdr3_length: 16
d_call: TRBD1
j_call: TRBJ1-6
v_call: TRBV25-1
cdr3_aa: CASSALSGQRNSPLHF
cdr3_nt: TGTGCCAGCAGTGCACTCTCGGGACAGCGTAATTCACCCCTCCACTTT

clone_size: few
cdr3_length: 13
d_call: .
j_call: TRBJ1-1
v_call: TRBV9
cdr3_aa: CASSATGSFKAFF
cdr3_nt: TGTGCCAGCAGCGCGACAGGTTCTTTCAAAGCTTTCTTT